This entry lists 32 T cell receptor beta chains sequenced from one sample in a study of cytomegalovirus exposure and HLA in healthy donors. Use of 60 Vbeta and 13 Jbeta primers characterized the PCR. The data were produced by immunoSEQ multiplex PCR, yet TCRdb's version contains in-frame clones alone and is incomplete. The table shows about 140,000 clones, with approximately 70% occurring only once. The sequenced material came from PBMCs. These receptors originate from a human donor in good health.

This rearrangement joins TRBV18 to TRBJ2-3; D gene unclear. V shed 2 bases and J shed 4 bases, with 7 bases lying between them. The CDR3 runs 13 residues. Germline V gene lookup returns CDR1 KGHSH and CDR2 LQKENI. The CDR3: CASSPMVADTQYF. The CDR3, as DNA: TGTGCCAGCTCACCAATGGTAGCAGATACGCAGTATTTT.

The V call is TRBV5-1, the J call TRBJ2-7; no firm D call. V was trimmed by 9 bases and J by 3 bases, leaving 19 bases between them. The CDR3 extends over 14 amino acids. Germline V gene sequence: CDR1 SGHRS, CDR2 YFSETQ. The CDR3 DNA sequence: TGCGCCACGCAGGTGGATGGATCCGGCTACGAGCAGTACTTC. It specifies CATQVDGSGYEQYF.

The rearrangement links TRBV5-1 to TRBJ2-7, with TRBD2 matching over 11 bases. Looked up from germline, CDR1 is SGHRS and CDR2 is YFSETQ. The CDR3 is 15 residues long. V was pared by 1 base and J by 2 bases, with 2 bases of the junction left unmatched. As DNA, the CDR3 is TGCGCCAGCAGCTTGAGTAGCGGGAGGGCCTACGAGCAGTACTTC. It translates to CASSLSSGRAYEQYF.

The chain couples TRBV7-2 to TRBJ2-7; maybe TRBD1 (5 bases). The CDR3 runs 14 residues. V shed 1 base and J shed 2 bases, with 9 bases lying between them. The germline V gene encodes CDR1 SGHTA and CDR2 FQGNSA. CDR3 in DNA: TGTGCCAGCAGCTTAGATACAGGTCCCTACGAGCAGTACTTC. Translated: CASSLDTGPYEQYF.

The chain combines TRBV28 with TRBJ1-5; a possible D gene is TRBD1 (6 bases). CDR1 and CDR2 from the germline V gene are MDHEN and SYDVKM. Trimming cost V 9 bases and J 0 bases, with 12 bases left between them. This CDR3 contains 14 residues. This CDR3 is CASQGYLSNQPQHF. DNA for the CDR3: TGTGCCAGTCAGGGGTACCTTAGCAATCAGCCCCAGCATTTT.

The chain joins TRBV18 to TRBJ2-6; TRBD1 might be the D (6 bases). This CDR3 is built from 16 residues. CDR1 is KGHSH, CDR2 LQKENI, per germline. The ends were cut back, 6 bases at V and 4 bases at J, with 16 bases in the middle. CDR3 protein: CASSLTQGSGANVLTF. The CDR3, as DNA: TGTGCCAGCTCCCTCACACAGGGCTCCGGGGCCAACGTCCTGACTTTC. The whole variable domain, remainder taken from reference TRBV18 and TRBJ2-6, is NAGVMQNPRHLVRRRGQEARLRCSPMKGHSHVYWYRQLPEEGLKFMVYLQKENIIDESGMPKERFSAEFPKEGPSILRIQQVVRGDSAAYFCASSLTQGSGANVLTFGAGSRLTVL.

CDR3 bases: TGTGCCAGCAGCCTCCATACAGGGTATGCCGGGGAGCTGTTTTTT. This encodes CASSLHTGYAGELFF. The chain employs TRBV4-2 and TRBJ2-2, with TRBD1 as a possible D gene (6 bases). The V gene lost 4 bases and the J gene lost 6 bases, with 15 bases spanning the gap. Germline assignment: CDR1 LGHNA and CDR2 YNFKEQ. There are 15 residues in the CDR3.

The chain has TRBV11-2 and TRBJ2-1, with D possibly TRBD2 on 6 matching bases. This CDR3 is built from 16 residues. The V gene's germline CDR1 is SGHAT and CDR2 FQNNGV. V was shortened by 1 base and J by 2 bases, with 12 bases between the two germline ends. For the CDR3, the DNA is TGTGCCAGCAGCTTAGGTTTAGCGGAAACCTACAATGAGCAGTTCTTC. Amino acid sequence: CASSLGLAETYNEQFF.

The chain carries TRBV4-1 and TRBJ2-7; TRBD1 aligns across 11 bases. The CDR3 totals 16 residues. The germline CDR1 and CDR2 sequences are MGHRA and YSYEKL. The trim removed 0 bases at V and 4 bases at J, leaving 5 bases unmatched. CDR3 bases: TGCGCCAGCAGCCAAGAATCCGGGACAGGGGGGTACGAGCAGTACTTC. Protein sequence: CASSQESGTGGYEQYF.

In DNA, the CDR3 is TGTGCCAGCAGCCCCCGAGGACTAGCGGAGCAGTTCTTC. Its protein product is CASSPRGLAEQFF. V and J are TRBV5-6 and TRBJ2-1; 9 bases line up with TRBD2. The CDR3 spans 13 residues. Per the germline V gene, CDR1 is SGHDT and CDR2 is YYEEEE. V shed 4 bases, J shed 10 bases, and the junction held 6 bases outside the gene matches.

This clone showed up just once. The genes are TRBV27 and TRBJ2-7; 9 nucleotides line up with TRBD1. Germline loops: CDR1 MNHEY, CDR2 SMNVEV (reference sequence). This CDR3 has 15 amino acids. Trimming removed 9 bases from V and 3 bases from J; junction bases left unmatched: 12. CDR3 sequence: CASRPGTGLNYEQYF. The CDR3 DNA is TGTGCCAGTCGCCCCGGGACAGGGCTAAACTACGAGCAGTACTTC.

The J gene is TRBJ2-7, the V gene TRBV7-3; 12 bases line up with TRBD1. Germline V gene sequence: CDR1 SGHTA, CDR2 FQGTGA. Trimming cost V 5 bases and J 5 bases; bases outside gene matches: 4. The CDR3 contains 14 residues. This CDR3 is CASSAGQGADEQYF. The CDR3, as DNA: TGTGCCAGCAGCGCGGGACAGGGGGCGGACGAGCAGTACTTC. Drawing the rest from reference TRBV7-3 and TRBJ2-7, the complete variable domain is GAGVSQTPSNKVTEKGKYVELRCDPISGHTALYWYRQSLGQGPEFLIYFQGTGAADDSGLPNDRFFAVRPEGSVSTLKIQRTERGDSAVYLCASSAGQGADEQYFGPGTRLTVT.

The chain recombines TRBV5-5 with TRBJ2-1; TRBD2 matches at 10 bases. Germline V lookup: CDR1 SGHKS, CDR2 YYEKEE (reference sequence). J gave up 4 bases and V 0 bases, and 13 bases lay outside the gene matches. CDR3 size: 19 residues. The DNA for the CDR3 is TGTGCCAGCAGCTTGGAGCGGGTTGTTATAGCGGGAGGTTACAATGAGCAGTTCTTC. This gives the protein CASSLERVVIAGGYNEQFF.

The V call is TRBV18, the J call TRBJ2-5, with a possible D match to TRBD2 (6 bases). CDR3 size: 14 residues. The V gene's germline CDR1 is KGHSH and CDR2 LQKENI. V was cut by 1 base and J by 7 bases, with 13 bases left in between. This CDR3 reads CASSPQQAEGTQYF. In nucleotides, the CDR3 is TGTGCCAGCTCACCACAACAGGCGGAGGGGACCCAGTACTTC.

The chain joins TRBV5-1 to TRBJ2-2; D is perhaps TRBD2 (6 bases). CDR1 and CDR2 from the germline V gene are SGHRS and YFSETQ. This CDR3 spans 15 amino acids. V dropped 4 bases and J dropped 4 bases, with 14 bases sitting between them. The CDR3 DNA reads as TGCGCCAGCAGCACGACTAGTCCGCTCACCGGGGAGCTGTTTTTT. This translates into CASSTTSPLTGELFF.

The chain combines TRBV28 with TRBJ2-1; D possibly corresponds to TRBD2 (5 bases). Germline loops: CDR1 MDHEN, CDR2 SYDVKM. Trimming took 5 bases from V and 9 from J, leaving 14 bases between them. This CDR3 has 13 residues. CDR3 amino acids: CASSILVLAEQFF. As DNA, the CDR3 is TGTGCCAGCAGTATACTAGTCTTAGCTGAGCAGTTCTTC. The variable domain in full, with the rest retrieved from reference TRBV28 and TRBJ2-1, is DVKVTQSSRYLVKRTGEKVFLECVQDMDHENMFWYRQDPGLGLRLIYFSYDVKMKEKGDIPEGYSVSREKKERFSLILESASTNQTSMYLCASSILVLAEQFFGPGTRLTVL.

This rearrangement joins TRBV27 to TRBJ2-7; weak D call: TRBD1 (8 bases). The CDR3 has 13 amino acids. V was shortened by 5 bases and J by 4 bases, with 12 bases between the two germline ends. Looked up from germline, CDR1 is MNHEY and CDR2 is SMNVEV (reference sequence). The CDR3 sequence: CASSLQGGYEQYF. The CDR3 region has the DNA TGTGCCAGCAGTCTACAGGGGGGGTACGAGCAGTACTTC.

The V and J genes are TRBV6-5 and TRBJ2-1; D perhaps matches TRBD2 (6 bases). The ends were cut back, 6 bases at V and 5 bases at J, with 14 bases in the middle. Germline V gene lookup returns CDR1 MNHEY and CDR2 SVGAGI. The CDR3 length is 14 residues. CDR3 in DNA: TGTGCCAGCAGCTGGGGACTTAGTAACAATGAGCAGTTCTTC. Amino acids: CASSWGLSNNEQFF.

The chain combines TRBV2 with TRBJ2-1; TRBD2 aligns across 12 bases. The length of the CDR3 is 13 residues. Losses at the gene ends were 6 bases for V and 9 bases for J; bases not matched to a gene: 3. Germline CDR1 and CDR2: SNHLY and FYNNEI. The CDR3 reads CASREGLAGEQFF. The CDR3 DNA is TGTGCCAGCAGAGAGGGACTAGCGGGTGAGCAGTTCTTC.

This clone was detected a few times. The chain joins TRBV14 to TRBJ2-1, with D tentatively TRBD2 (5 bases). V shed 0 bases and J shed 8 bases, with 8 bases lying between them. This CDR3 region has 13 residues. From germline, CDR1 is SGHDN and CDR2 FVKESK. CDR3 coding DNA: TGTGCCAGCAGCCAAGAACTAGACGATGAGCAGTTCTTC. This translates into CASSQELDDEQFF. Full variable domain (outside the CDR3, taken from reference TRBV14 and TRBJ2-1): EAGVTQFPSHSVIEKGQTVTLRCDPISGHDNLYWYRRVMGKEIKFLLHFVKESKQDESGMPNNRFLAERTGGTYSTLKVQPAELEDSGVYFCASSQELDDEQFFGPGTRLTVL.

In its sample, this clone was seen once. Germline and junction disagree at one end, which may indicate a read error. As DNA, the CDR3 is TGTGCCGTCTACGGGGGGACGGCGGGCTACAACTTC. Translated, it gives CAVYGGTAGYNF. This sequence joins TRBV6-5 and TRBJ1-2; tentative D call: TRBD1 (5 bases). Germline V gene data show CDR1 as MNHEY and CDR2 as SVGAGI. CDR3 length equals 12 residues.

The table lists this clone with a few counts. The chain carries TRBV5-1 and TRBJ2-1, with 9 positions matching TRBD2. J gave up 1 base and V 4 bases, and 18 bases lay outside the gene matches. This CDR3 comprises 20 residues. The germline V gene has CDR1 SGHRS and CDR2 YFSETQ. The CDR3 nucleotides read TGCGCCAGCAGCCGACCCCTCGAGGTTAGCGGGAGTTCTTCCTACAATGAGCAGTTCTTC. Amino acids: CASSRPLEVSGSSSYNEQFF.

The chain uses TRBV15 and TRBJ2-3; 7 bases fit TRBD2. V was pared by 0 bases and J by 2 bases, with 8 bases of the junction left unmatched. The CDR3 contains 17 residues. The germline V gene encodes CDR1 LNHNV and CDR2 YYDKDF (reference sequence). Here the CDR3 DNA reads TGTGCCACCAGCAGAGAGAAGTCGGCGGGAGACACAGATACGCAGTATTTT. It specifies CATSREKSAGDTDTQYF.

This chain uses TRBV7-8 with TRBJ2-7; no firm D call. The germline V gene encodes CDR1 SGHVS and CDR2 FQNEAQ. The V and J ends lost 5 bases and 5 bases respectively, with 16 bases between them. The CDR3 is 14 residues long. The CDR3 nucleotides are TGTGCCAGCAGCGCCCGCCGGGTACTGGACGAGCAGTACTTC. Amino acids: CASSARRVLDEQYF. Complete variable domain (other parts from reference TRBV7-8 and TRBJ2-7): GAGVSQSPRYKVAKRGQDVALRCDPISGHVSLFWYQQALGQGPEFLTYFQNEAQLDKSGLPSDRFFAERPEGSVSTLKIQRTQQEDSAVYLCASSARRVLDEQYFGPGTRLTVT.

The chain employs TRBV7-8 and TRBJ2-3, with 13 bases matching TRBD2. Germline loops: CDR1 SGHVS, CDR2 FQNEAQ. Losses at the gene ends were 1 base for V and 2 bases for J; bases not matched to a gene: 12. The CDR3 totals 20 residues. CDR3 loop: CASSLVDGLAGVWNTDTQYF. CDR3 DNA: TGTGCCAGCAGCTTAGTCGACGGACTAGCGGGAGTGTGGAACACAGATACGCAGTATTTT.

The V gene is TRBV28, the J gene TRBJ2-1, with 12 bases lining up with TRBD2. The CDR3 is 15 amino acids. In germline, CDR1 is MDHEN, CDR2 SYDVKM. J gave up 9 bases and V 3 bases, and 6 bases lay outside the gene matches. CDR3 sequence: CASSFPTSGSGEQFF. For the CDR3, the DNA is TGTGCCAGCAGTTTCCCGACTAGCGGGAGCGGTGAGCAGTTCTTC. The full variable domain, rest sourced from reference TRBV28 and TRBJ2-1, is DVKVTQSSRYLVKRTGEKVFLECVQDMDHENMFWYRQDPGLGLRLIYFSYDVKMKEKGDIPEGYSVSREKKERFSLILESASTNQTSMYLCASSFPTSGSGEQFFGPGTRLTVL.

This chain uses TRBV5-1 with TRBJ2-3; the match to TRBD2 covers 7 bases. V lost 0 bases and J lost 2; bases outside the gene matches: 6. Germline-derived CDR1 and CDR2 are SGHRS and YFSETQ. The CDR3 extends over 16 amino acids. The CDR3 nucleotides read TGCGCCAGCAGCTTGGGGGCTAGCGGAGCCACAGATACGCAGTATTTT. Protein product: CASSLGASGATDTQYF.

The DNA of the CDR3 is TGTGCCAGCAGCTTCGGGACAGGGGGCGCCAATCAGCCCCAGCATTTT. Its protein is CASSFGTGGANQPQHF. V usage is TRBV28 and J usage is TRBJ1-5, with 12 bases matching TRBD1. The CDR3 runs to 16 residues. Germline V gene lookup returns CDR1 MDHEN and CDR2 SYDVKM. The trim removed 6 bases at V and 3 bases at J, leaving 6 bases unmatched.

A single count supports this clone. This chain uses TRBV29-1 with TRBJ1-2, with 8 bases that match TRBD1. CDR3 size: 13 residues. The trim removed 3 bases at V and 6 bases at J, leaving 6 bases unmatched. In germline, CDR1 is SQVTM, CDR2 ANQGSEA. CDR3 region: CSVENTGGDGYTF. The CDR3 coding sequence is TGCAGCGTTGAGAATACAGGGGGAGATGGCTACACCTTC.

The gene calls are TRBV7-9 and TRBJ1-3; the D gene is possibly TRBD1 (6 bases). Trimming cost V 8 bases and J 4 bases, with 15 bases left between them. The V gene's germline CDR1 is SEHNR and CDR2 FQNEAQ (reference sequence). The CDR3 totals 14 residues. CDR3 DNA: TGTGCCAGCTCCCTCAGGGGTGCCGGAAACACCATATATTTT. Translating gives CASSLRGAGNTIYF.

V usage is TRBV19 and J usage is TRBJ1-5; the D is unclear. V was clipped by 4 bases and J by 3 bases, with 13 bases between them. The CDR3 runs to 15 residues. From germline, CDR1 is LNHDA and CDR2 SQIVND (reference sequence). The chain's CDR3 is CASSTVGGHNQPQHF. In nucleotides, the CDR3 is TGTGCCAGTAGTACGGTTGGTGGTCACAATCAGCCCCAGCATTTT.

V is TRBV9 and J is TRBJ2-7, with 7 bases that match TRBD1. J lost 3 bases, V lost 4 bases, and 10 bases had no gene match. This CDR3 has 15 amino acids. Germline CDR1 reads SGDLS; CDR2 reads YYNGEE. CDR3 nucleotides: TGTGCCAGCAGCCCCTTGGGACAGCAGAACTACGAGCAGTACTTC. As protein: CASSPLGQQNYEQYF. The full variable domain, with the rest looked up from reference TRBV9 and TRBJ2-7, is DSGVTQTPKHLITATGQRVTLRCSPRSGDLSVYWYQQSLDQGLQFLIQYYNGEERAKGNILERFSAQQFPDLHSELNLSSLELGDSALYFCASSPLGQQNYEQYFGPGTRLTVT.